The 13 T cell receptor beta chains presented below share a single source sample, sequenced in a study of cytotoxic CD8 clonotypes in ibrutinib-treated CLL. TCRdb's copy holds only in-frame clones and misses some; the assay was immunoSEQ multiplex PCR. The top ten hold 15% to 19% of the sample, which has hundreds of thousands of clones, 70% seen once. The sequencing used PBMCs, collected after 24 months of ibrutinib treatment. Source of these receptors: a human donor with chronic lymphocytic leukemia.

This chain joins TRBV6-5 and TRBJ2-5; 8 nucleotides match TRBD2. The CDR3 sequence is 14 residues long. Trimming at V came to 3 bases and at J to 4 bases, leaving 4 bases not matched to a gene. CDR1 MNHEY and CDR2 SVGAGI come from the germline V gene. CDR3 bases: TGTGCCAGCAGTTATGCGGGGGGACGAGAGACCCAGTACTTC. It translates to CASSYAGGRETQYF.

This chain uses TRBV5-1 with TRBJ2-7; D might be TRBD1 (6 bases). CDR3 size: 15 residues. V was pared by 2 bases and J by 1 base, with 13 bases between. CDR1 and CDR2 from the germline V gene are SGHRS and YFSETQ. The CDR3 reads CASSFREGVSYEQYF. CDR3 bases: TGCGCCAGCAGCTTCCGCGAGGGGGTATCCTACGAGCAGTACTTC.

This clone was detected a few times. The chain combines TRBV11-2 with TRBJ2-7; TRBD2 aligns across 7 bases. Trimming at V came to 2 bases and at J to 4 bases, leaving 5 bases not matched to a gene. The CDR3 has 14 residues. Germline CDR1 and CDR2: SGHAT and FQNNGV. DNA of the CDR3: TGTGCCAGCAGCTTACTAGCGGCTCAATACGAGCAGTACTTC. Its translation is CASSLLAAQYEQYF.

The gene calls are TRBV5-4 and TRBJ2-1, with D perhaps being TRBD1 or TRBD2 (5 bases each). Germline CDR1 is SGHNT and CDR2 is YYREEE (reference sequence). The CDR3 loop spans 16 amino acids. V was trimmed by 2 bases and J by 0 bases, leaving 12 bases between them. The DNA for the CDR3 is TGTGCCAGCAGCTTTGGGGGTGGGAGCTCCTACAATGAGCAGTTCTTC. It translates to CASSFGGGSSYNEQFF.

The gene calls are TRBV9 and TRBJ2-7; D call uncertain. V was clipped by 1 base and J by 0 bases, with 8 bases between them. This CDR3 contains 14 residues. Germline loops: CDR1 SGDLS, CDR2 YYNGEE. In DNA form, the CDR3 reads TGTGCCAGCAGCGTATCTCCGACCTCCTACGAGCAGTACTTC. Its protein is CASSVSPTSYEQYF.

The chain recombines TRBV7-3 with TRBJ2-4; possibly TRBD2 for D (6 bases). Trimming shortened V by 0 bases and J by 9 bases, and 15 bases separated the two germline ends. The length of the CDR3 is 15 residues. The V gene's germline CDR1 is SGHTA and CDR2 FQGTGA. In nucleotides, the CDR3 is TGTGCCAGCAGCTTAACTCCTCGTCTGGGGGGCATTCAGTACTTC. It yields the protein CASSLTPRLGGIQYF. The full variable domain, in which reference TRBV7-3 and TRBJ2-4 provide the parts outside the CDR3, is GAGVSQTPSNKVTEKGKYVELRCDPISGHTALYWYRQSLGQGPEFLIYFQGTGAADDSGLPNDRFFAVRPEGSVSTLKIQRTERGDSAVYLCASSLTPRLGGIQYFGAGTRLSVL.

In this sample, this clone turned up a few times. The J gene is TRBJ1-2, the V gene TRBV20-1; D is unresolved. The V gene's germline CDR1 is DFQATT and CDR2 SNEGSKA (reference sequence). The CDR3 covers 11 residues. Trimming took 2 bases from V and 7 from J, leaving 8 bases between them. Written as DNA, the CDR3 is TGCAGTGCTAGATATGTGCGTGGCTACACCTTC. Residues: CSARYVRGYTF.

J is TRBJ1-2 and V is TRBV7-8; D gene uncertain. V was shortened by 3 bases and J by 5 bases, with 16 bases between the two germline ends. The CDR3 runs 15 residues. Germline V gene sequence: CDR1 SGHVS, CDR2 FQNEAQ. CDR3 in amino acids: CASSFGPYASYGYTF. In DNA, the CDR3 is TGTGCCAGCAGCTTTGGACCCTACGCGTCGTATGGCTACACCTTC.

The CDR3: CASTPRGRQPSYNEQFF. CDR3 sequence (DNA): TGTGCCAGCACTCCCCGCGGGAGGCAGCCCTCCTACAATGAGCAGTTCTTC. The V gene is TRBV28, the J gene TRBJ2-1, with 8 positions matching TRBD2. CDR1 is MDHEN and CDR2 is SYDVKM in the germline V gene. The CDR3 is 17 residues long. The J segment lost 0 bases and the V segment lost 7 bases, leaving 11 bases of the junction unmatched.

Points on this clone: Other DNA sequences in this sample translate to the same CDR3. The V gene is TRBV4-2, the J gene TRBJ2-7; D gene ambiguous. The germline CDR1 and CDR2 sequences are LGHNA and YNFKEQ. V was cut by 0 bases and J by 4 bases, with 7 bases left in between. The CDR3 runs to 13 residues. CDR3 residues: CASSQDPLYEQYF. CDR3 DNA sequence: TGTGCCAGCAGCCAAGATCCCCTTTACGAGCAGTACTTC.

The chain links TRBV11-3 to TRBJ2-2; D gene uncertain. Germline CDR1 is SGHNT and CDR2 is YENEEA. V lost 2 bases and J lost 6, with 10 bases in between. The CDR3 extends over 14 amino acids. The CDR3, as DNA: TGTGCCAGCAGCTTAAATTCTGTCGCCGGGGAGCTGTTTTTT. Translation gives CASSLNSVAGELFF. The variable domain in full, with the rest retrieved from reference TRBV11-3 and TRBJ2-2, is EAGVVQSPRYKIIEKKQPVAFWCNPISGHNTLYWYLQNLGQGPELLIRYENEEAVDDSQLPKDRFSAERLKGVDSTLKIQPAELGDSAVYLCASSLNSVAGELFFGEGSRLTVL.

This sequence joins TRBV2 and TRBJ1-5; 7 nucleotides match TRBD1. CDR3 length: 16 amino acids. V was clipped by 8 bases and J by 0 bases; unmatched bases: 10. Germline V gene lookup returns CDR1 SNHLY and CDR2 FYNNEI. The CDR3 protein is CASRDRVDYSNQPQHF. CDR3 nucleotide sequence: TGTGCCAGCCGGGACAGAGTAGACTATAGCAATCAGCCCCAGCATTTT.

The V and J genes are TRBV28 and TRBJ2-7, with D perhaps matching TRBD1 or TRBD2 (5 bases each). Deletions cut 6 bases from V and 2 bases from J, with 11 bases between. The CDR3 extends over 13 amino acids. Germline CDR1 is MDHEN and CDR2 is SYDVKM. CDR3 coding DNA: TGTGCCAGCAGCCGGGACGGACCCTACGAGCAGTACTTC. Translated, it gives CASSRDGPYEQYF. The full variable domain, its missing parts supplied by reference TRBV28 and TRBJ2-7, is DVKVTQSSRYLVKRTGEKVFLECVQDMDHENMFWYRQDPGLGLRLIYFSYDVKMKEKGDIPEGYSVSREKKERFSLILESASTNQTSMYLCASSRDGPYEQYFGPGTRLTVT.